This T cell receptor (beta chain) was recovered during a study of cytomegalovirus exposure and HLA in healthy donors. Study as a whole: A preliminary data release comprised 80 million to 95 million unique TCRs obtained from HLA-typed donors.

Deletions cut 1 base from V and 3 bases from J, with 9 bases between. The CDR3 has 14 amino acids. Looked up from germline, CDR1 is LGHNA and CDR2 is YNFKEQ. Note on this clone: No antigen is known for it.

Study outcomes and limitations: Presence/absence analyses took donor sequencing depth as roughly uniform. Reports indicated that the classifier achieved high specificity and sensitivity in diagnosing cytomegalovirus status. V- and J-gene trimming in TCR beta was tied to a missense DCLRE1C variant by an analysis performed later.

A multiplex PCR was run with 60 Vbeta primers and 13 Jbeta primers. The assay was immunoSEQ multiplex PCR, and TCRdb's table has in-frame clones only and misses some. The sample includes approximately 98,000 clones, more than 70% of them seen just once. The material sequenced was PBMCs. This chain links TRBV4-2 with TRBJ2-5; no clear D. The origin of this receptor is a man aged 18 to 29 in good health and CMV-seropositive. CDR3 sequence: CASSQGKGEETQYF. As DNA, the CDR3 is TGTGCCAGCAGCCAAGGTAAAGGAGAAGAGACCCAGTACTTC.